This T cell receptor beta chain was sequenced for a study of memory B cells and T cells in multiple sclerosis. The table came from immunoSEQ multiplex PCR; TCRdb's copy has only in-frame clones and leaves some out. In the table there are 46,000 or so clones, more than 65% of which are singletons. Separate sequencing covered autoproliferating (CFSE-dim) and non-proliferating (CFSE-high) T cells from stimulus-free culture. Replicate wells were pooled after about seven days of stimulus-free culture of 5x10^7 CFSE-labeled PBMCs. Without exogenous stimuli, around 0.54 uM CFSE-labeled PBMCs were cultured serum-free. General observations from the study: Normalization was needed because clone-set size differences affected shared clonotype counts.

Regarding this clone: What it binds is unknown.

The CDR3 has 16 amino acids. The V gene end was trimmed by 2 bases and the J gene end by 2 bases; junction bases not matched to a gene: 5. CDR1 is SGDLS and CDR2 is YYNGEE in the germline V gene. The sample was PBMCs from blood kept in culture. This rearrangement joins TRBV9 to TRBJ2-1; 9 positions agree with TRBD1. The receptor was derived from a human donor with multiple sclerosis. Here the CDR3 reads CASSVTGTGTYNEQFF. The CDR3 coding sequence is TGTGCCAGCAGCGTTACCGGGACAGGGACCTACAATGAGCAGTTCTTC.